This TCR beta chain was found in a study of response to subunit inactivated influenza vaccine (dated by TCRdb to 2016 to 2018). For the wider study: The study used deep quantitative T cell receptor repertoire profiling to track responses to a trivalent subunit inactivated influenza vaccine. The full study reports these points: According to the authors, only a limited number of new T cells may be recruited by each seasonal influenza vaccination.

The sample holds many counts of this clonotype. Its specific antigen is unknown. One base away there is no much larger clone; base qualities are not given. Reading the label with the study, this specimen's time point is: around 42 days after influenza vaccine administration. The method behind the library was RT-PCR. Sequencing was carried out with an Illumina HiSeq 2500. TCRdb trimmed the raw reads at Q25, called clones with MiXCR and kept productive beta chains. Each entry merges the rows of one CDR3 protein and shows their most common DNA and genes. The sample profile shows under 500,000 distinct CDR3 sequences; around 9.9% of them were found once. Approximately 12% of the sample is taken by the ten largest. The germline V gene encodes CDR1 LGHNA and CDR2 YNFKEQ. Trimmed from V: 3 bases; trimmed from J: 5 bases; junction bases lacking a gene match: 7. The CDR3 covers 15 residues, taking in both the cysteine and the phenylalanine. Kept here is only the CDR3 DNA, which spans 45 bases and is read in frame from base 1.

The sequence was collected from a man over 45 who received an inactivated influenza vaccine. Donor details come from another sample of the same person, matched by shared clones. The chain joins TRBV4-2 to TRBJ2-7, with 10 central nucleotides matching TRBD1. This specimen was PBMCs from blood, taken around seven weeks after vaccination. CDR3 region: CASSHSGTGVDEQYF. The DNA sequence is TGTGCCAGCAGCCATTCCGGGACAGGGGTAGACGAGCAGTACTTC.